This TCR beta chain appears in the sequencing data of a study of post-analysis software for immune sequencing data. Study background: The study covered relapsing-remitting, secondary progressive and progressive-relapsing courses of multiple sclerosis. General study results and limits: TRBV5-6, TRBV5-1 and TRBV20-1 belonged to a set of a few TRBV segments that were more frequent in patients than controls.

This clonotype came up a few times. The antigen is unknown. Unique molecular identifiers tagged the TCR beta cDNA libraries. There were roughly 0.85 to 11 million T cells, and around 500,000 cDNA molecules came from them. TCRdb reanalysed the PCR reads using MiXCR and keeps one entry per CDR3 protein. The sample shows roughly 800,000 distinct CDR3 sequences, around 46% of them seen only once. CDR1 LGHDT and CDR2 YNNKEL come from the germline V gene (reference sequence). V lost 2 bases and J 7 bases, leaving 20 bases between the germline ends. This CDR3 is 16 amino acids long. Sequencing was carried out using blood. The J gene is TRBJ2-5, the V gene TRBV3-1; a possible D gene is TRBD1 (6 bases). The clonotype originates from a girl under 18 with multiple sclerosis. This CDR3 reads CASSQRRGTPGLTQYF. CDR3 in DNA: TGTGCCAGCAGCCAACGAAGGGGGACCCCTGGGTTGACCCAGTACTTC.